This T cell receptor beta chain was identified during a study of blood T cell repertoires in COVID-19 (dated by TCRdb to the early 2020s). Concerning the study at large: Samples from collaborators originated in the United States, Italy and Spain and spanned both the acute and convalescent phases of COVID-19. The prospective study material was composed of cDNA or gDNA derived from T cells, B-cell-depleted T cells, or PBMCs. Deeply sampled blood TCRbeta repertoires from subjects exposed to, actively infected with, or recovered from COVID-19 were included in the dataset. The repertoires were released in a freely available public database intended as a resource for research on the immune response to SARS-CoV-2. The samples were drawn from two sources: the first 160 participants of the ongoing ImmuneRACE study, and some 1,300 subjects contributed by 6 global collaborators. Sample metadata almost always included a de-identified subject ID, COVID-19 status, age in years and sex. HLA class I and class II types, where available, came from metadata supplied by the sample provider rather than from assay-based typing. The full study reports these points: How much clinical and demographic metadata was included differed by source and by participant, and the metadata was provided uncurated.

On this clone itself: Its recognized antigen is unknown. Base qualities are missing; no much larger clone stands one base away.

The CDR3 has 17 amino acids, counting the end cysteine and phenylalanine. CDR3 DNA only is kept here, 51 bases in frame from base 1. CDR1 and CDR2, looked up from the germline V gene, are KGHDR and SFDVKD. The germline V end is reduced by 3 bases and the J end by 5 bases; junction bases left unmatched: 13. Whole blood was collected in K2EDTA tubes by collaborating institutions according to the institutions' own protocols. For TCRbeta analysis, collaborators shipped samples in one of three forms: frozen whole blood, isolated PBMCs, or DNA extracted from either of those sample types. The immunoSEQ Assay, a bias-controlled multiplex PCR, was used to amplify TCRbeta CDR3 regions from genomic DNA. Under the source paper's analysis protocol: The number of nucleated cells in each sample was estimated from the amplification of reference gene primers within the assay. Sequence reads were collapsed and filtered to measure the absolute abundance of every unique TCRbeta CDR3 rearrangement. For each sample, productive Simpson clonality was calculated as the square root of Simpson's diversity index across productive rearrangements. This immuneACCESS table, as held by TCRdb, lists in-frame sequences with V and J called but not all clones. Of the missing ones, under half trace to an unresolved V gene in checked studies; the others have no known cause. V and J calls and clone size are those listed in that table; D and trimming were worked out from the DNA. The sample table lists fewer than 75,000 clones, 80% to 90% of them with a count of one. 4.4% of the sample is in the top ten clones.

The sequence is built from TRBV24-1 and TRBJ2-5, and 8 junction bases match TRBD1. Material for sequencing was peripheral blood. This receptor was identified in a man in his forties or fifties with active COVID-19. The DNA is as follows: TGTGCCACCAGTGATCCAGGGGGCGCGGGCATTGGGGAGACCCAGTACTTC. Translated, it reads CATSDPGGAGIGETQYF.